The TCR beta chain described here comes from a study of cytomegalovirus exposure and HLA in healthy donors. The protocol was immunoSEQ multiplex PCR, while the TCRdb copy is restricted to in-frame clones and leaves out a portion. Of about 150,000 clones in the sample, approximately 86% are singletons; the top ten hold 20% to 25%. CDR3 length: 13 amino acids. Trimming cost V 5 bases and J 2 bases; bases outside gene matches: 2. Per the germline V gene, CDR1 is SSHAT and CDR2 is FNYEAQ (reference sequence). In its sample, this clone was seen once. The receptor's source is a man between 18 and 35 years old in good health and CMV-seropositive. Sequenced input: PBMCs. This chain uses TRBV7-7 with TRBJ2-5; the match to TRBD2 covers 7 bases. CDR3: CASSPGLQETQYF. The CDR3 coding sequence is TGTGCCAGCAGCCCGGGACTACAAGAGACCCAGTACTTC.